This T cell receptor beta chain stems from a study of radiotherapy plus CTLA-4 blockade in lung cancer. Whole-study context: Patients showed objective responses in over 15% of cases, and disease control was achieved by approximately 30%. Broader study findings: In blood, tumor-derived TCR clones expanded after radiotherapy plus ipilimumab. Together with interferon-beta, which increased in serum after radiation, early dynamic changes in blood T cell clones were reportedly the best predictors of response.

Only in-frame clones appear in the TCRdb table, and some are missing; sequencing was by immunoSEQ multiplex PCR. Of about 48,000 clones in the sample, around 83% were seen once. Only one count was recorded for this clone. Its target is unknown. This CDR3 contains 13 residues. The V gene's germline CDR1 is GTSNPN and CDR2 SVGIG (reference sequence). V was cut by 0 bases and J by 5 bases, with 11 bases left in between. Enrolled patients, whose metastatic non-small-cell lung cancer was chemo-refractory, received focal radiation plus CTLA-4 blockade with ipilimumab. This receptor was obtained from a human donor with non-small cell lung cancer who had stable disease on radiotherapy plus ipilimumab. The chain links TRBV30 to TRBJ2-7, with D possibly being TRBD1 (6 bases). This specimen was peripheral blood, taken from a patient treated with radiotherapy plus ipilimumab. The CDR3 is CAWSVGRGNEQYF. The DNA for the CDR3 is TGTGCCTGGAGTGTGGGCAGGGGCAACGAGCAGTACTTC. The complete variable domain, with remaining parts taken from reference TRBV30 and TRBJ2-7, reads SQTIHQWPATLVQPVGSPLSLECTVEGTSNPNLYWYRQAAGRGLQLLFYSVGIGQISSEVPQNLSASRPQDRQFILSSKKLLLSDSGFYLCAWSVGRGNEQYFGPGTRLTVT.